This T cell receptor (beta chain) originates from a study of response to subunit inactivated influenza vaccine. J was trimmed by 5 bases and V by 2 bases; bases with no gene match: 4. This CDR3 spans 15 amino acids. Germline CDR1 reads LGHNA; CDR2 reads YSLEER. TCRdb re-called the RT-PCR reads with MiXCR, one entry per CDR3 protein. The sample carries more than 450,000 distinct CDR3 sequences, 6.5% to 8% recorded once. The receptor comes from a man aged 45-69 years who received an inactivated influenza vaccine. The chain combines TRBV4-3 with TRBJ2-7, with 12 bases lining up with TRBD2. Sequenced material: PBMCs from blood, taken less than 30 months after vaccination. CDR3 residues: CASSQLAGGQNEQYF. In DNA form, the CDR3 reads TGCGCCAGCAGCCAACTAGCGGGAGGGCAGAACGAGCAGTACTTC.